This T cell receptor beta chain was sequenced for a study of blood T cell repertoires in COVID-19. As for the study in general: Collection of acute and convalescent COVID-19 samples took place in the United States, Italy and Spain. Nucleic acid was either cDNA or gDNA, and it came from T cells, B-cell-depleted T cells, or PBMCs.

Per the original data handling: Counts of nucleated cells, estimated from reference gene primer amplification, were obtained. Data came from immunoSEQ multiplex PCR; TCRdb stores just in-frame clones and leaves some out. For V, J and clone size, that table is used; D and trimming come from the DNA. The sample contains fewer than 200,000 clones, roughly 81% of which appear only once. With V trimmed by 4 bases and J by 6 bases, 8 bases remained unmatched. The CDR3 consists of 14 residues. Germline lookup yields CDR1 LGHDT and CDR2 YNNKEL (reference sequence). The material sequenced was peripheral blood. This clonotype was obtained from a man aged 40-49 years with acute or convalescent COVID-19. The chain has TRBV3-1 (or the pseudogene TRBV3-2) and TRBJ2-7; TRBD1 matches 8 bases. CDR3 protein: CASSPGQGVGEQYF. The CDR3 DNA is TGTGCCAGCAGCCCCGGACAGGGAGTAGGCGAGCAGTACTTC.